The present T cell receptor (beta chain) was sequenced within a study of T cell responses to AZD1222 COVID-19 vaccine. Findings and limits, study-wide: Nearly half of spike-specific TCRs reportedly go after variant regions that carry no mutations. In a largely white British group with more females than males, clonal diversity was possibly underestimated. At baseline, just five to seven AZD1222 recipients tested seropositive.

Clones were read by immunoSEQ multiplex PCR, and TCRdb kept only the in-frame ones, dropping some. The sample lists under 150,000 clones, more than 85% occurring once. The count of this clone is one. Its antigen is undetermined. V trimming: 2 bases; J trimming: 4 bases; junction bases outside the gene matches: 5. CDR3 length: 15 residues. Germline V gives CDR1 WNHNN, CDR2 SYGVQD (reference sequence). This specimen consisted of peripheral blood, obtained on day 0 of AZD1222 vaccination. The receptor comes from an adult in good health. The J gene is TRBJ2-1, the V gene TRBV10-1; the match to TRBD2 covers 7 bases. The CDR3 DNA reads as TGCGCCAGCAGTGAGAAGGCTAGCGGATACAATGAGCAGTTCTTC. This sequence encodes CASSEKASGYNEQFF.